These T cell receptor beta chains were read from a single sample in a study of blood T cells in healthy people across ages. TCRdb called the 5' RACE reads again in MiXCR, with one record for every CDR3 protein. The profile shows under 2,000,000 distinct CDR3 sequences, roughly 52% of them singletons. Sequences were obtained from blood. Source of these receptors: a woman aged 35 to 49 in good health. Both conserved end residues are part of each CDR3. The D gene is left open where the match is weak. Not all rows give a size; the values are once, few, many and, for expanded clones, a class.

abundance	v_gene	j_gene	d_gene	CDR3nt	CDR3aa
-	TRBV9	TRBJ1-1	-	TGTGCCAGCAGCGTAGAGGTGAACCCTGAAGCTTTCTTT	CASSVEVNPEAFF
few	TRBV29-1	TRBJ1-2	-	TGCAGCGTTAGAGAGGGGGAAACCTATGGCTACACCTTC	CSVREGETYGYTF
few	TRBV7-2	TRBJ2-3	-	TGTGCCAGCAGACGGCTAGGAGGTCCTAGCACAGATACGCAGTATTTT	CASRRLGGPSTDTQYF
few	TRBV4-3	TRBJ2-5	-	TGCGCCAGCAGCCAGGGCCCCTTGGAGACCCAGTACTTC	CASSQGPLETQYF
-	TRBV12-3/TRBV12-4	TRBJ2-7	-	TGTGCCAGCAGTTTTGCAGGGGATCGTTACAATGAGCAGTACTTC	CASSFAGDRYNEQYF
once	TRBV4-3	TRBJ2-5	-	TGCGCCGGCAGCCAAGGTCTAGTACCTCAGAGCGAGACCCAGTACTTC	CAGSQGLVPQSETQYF
-	TRBV20-1	TRBJ2-7	TRBD2	TGCAGTGCAAGAGCTCCGCGGGGGGGCCGCGAGCAGTACTTC	CSARAPRGGREQYF
-	TRBV7-2	TRBJ2-5	-	TGTGCCAGCAGTCCTAGGACAAACCGTATGCGGGAGACCCAGTACTTC	CASSPRTNRMRETQYF
-	TRBV20-1	TRBJ2-3	-	TGCAGTGCTAGTATCCTAGACTCCGAGTATTTT	CSASILDSEYF
many	TRBV6-6	TRBJ2-3	-	TGTGCCAGCAGTTACACAAGCACAGATACGCAGTATTTT	CASSYTSTDTQYF
-	TRBV28	TRBJ1-2	-	TGTGCCAGCAGCTCTCCAGGGACCATGGGCTACACCTTC	CASSSPGTMGYTF
-	TRBV6-5	TRBJ1-2	-	TGTGCCAGCAGCCGAGGTTTCCTTAACTATGGCTACACCTTC	CASSRGFLNYGYTF
few	TRBV5-1	TRBJ2-5	-	TGCGCCAGCAGCCTCATTTTCAGACGGTCGGAGACCCAGTACTTC	CASSLIFRRSETQYF
-	TRBV25-1	TRBJ2-3	TRBD2	TGTGCCAGCAGTGACGACCTGGGGGGGACCTCTAGCACAGATACGCAGTATTTT	CASSDDLGGTSSTDTQYF
few	TRBV5-1	TRBJ2-7	TRBD1	TGCGCCAGCAGCGTCCGGACAGGGGCGCACTACGAGCAGTACTTC	CASSVRTGAHYEQYF
many	TRBV12-3/TRBV12-4	TRBJ2-5	-	TGTGCCAGCAGTTTCGGGACCCACCAAGAGACCCAGTACTTC	CASSFGTHQETQYF
-	TRBV7-2	TRBJ2-1	-	TGTGCCAGCAGCACAGGGCCTACTGGAAATGAGCAGTTCTTC	CASSTGPTGNEQFF
-	TRBV7-2	TRBJ1-5	-	TGTGCCAGCAGCCCACTTCCCCCTGGACGGAGCAATCAGCCCCAGCATTTT	CASSPLPPGRSNQPQHF
-	TRBV12-3/TRBV12-4	TRBJ2-4	TRBD1	TGTGCCAGCAGCCACCAGGGGGCGCGTATGAACATTCAGTACTTC	CASSHQGARMNIQYF
-	TRBV7-9	TRBJ2-7	-	TGTGCCAGCAACGGGGGTCCCTACGAGCAGTACTTC	CASNGGPYEQYF
-	TRBV2	TRBJ2-7	-	TGTGCCAGCAGTGAGTCGACTCCCTCTGGCGAGCAGTACTTC	CASSESTPSGEQYF
-	TRBV7-9	TRBJ2-1	TRBD1	TGTGCCAGCTGGGACAGGGGGGGCTACAATGGGCAGTTCTTC	CASWDRGGYNGQFF
-	TRBV6-6	TRBJ1-4	-	TGTGCCAGCAGTCTCTCGGGGGTAACTGAAAAACTGTTTTTT	CASSLSGVTEKLFF
-	TRBV6-1	TRBJ2-1	TRBD2	TGTGCCAGCAGGCCACTAGCGGGGGAAGGAGACCGACAAAGAGGCAATGAGCAGTTCTTC	CASRPLAGEGDRQRGNEQFF
-	TRBV20-1	TRBJ2-5	TRBD2	TGCAGTGCTAGAGTGTTTGGGGAGGGGGAGACCCAGTACTTC	CSARVFGEGETQYF
-	TRBV12-3/TRBV12-4	TRBJ2-5	TRBD1	TGTGCCAGCAGTCGTAGGACAGGGGTCCTCGATGAGCAGTACTTC	CASSRRTGVLDEQYF
-	TRBV12-3/TRBV12-4	TRBJ2-1	TRBD1	TGTGCCAGCAGAATAGGGACAGCACCGAACAATGAGCAGTTCTTC	CASRIGTAPNNEQFF
few	TRBV9	TRBJ2-5	TRBD2	TGTGCCAGCAGCAAATCTCTAGCGGGGCAAGAGACCCAGTACTTC	CASSKSLAGQETQYF
-	TRBV5-6	TRBJ1-2	-	TGTGCCAGCAGCGGTCTGGCCCAAGGACGTTATGGCTACACCTTC	CASSGLAQGRYGYTF
few	TRBV6-1	TRBJ2-3	-	TGTGCCAGCAGTGTTGGTCGGCAGATCACAGATACGCAGTATTTT	CASSVGRQITDTQYF
once	TRBV6-5	TRBJ1-5	-	TGTGCCAGCAAGGTTACAGGTTATAGCAATCAGCCCCAGCATTTT	CASKVTGYSNQPQHF
-	TRBV20-1	TRBJ2-7	TRBD2	TGCAGTGCTAGCGGGGGGGGCTACGAGCAGTACTTC	CSASGGGYEQYF
-	TRBV14	TRBJ2-1	-	TGTGCCAGCAGCCGTAAGACCGTCAATGAGCAGTTCTTC	CASSRKTVNEQFF
once	TRBV7-2	TRBJ1-2	TRBD1	TGTGCCAGCAGTCAAAATCCGACAGGGGATCGTGGCTACACCTTC	CASSQNPTGDRGYTF
few	TRBV4-1	TRBJ2-1	TRBD1	TGCGCCAGCAGCCGAGAAGACAGGGGCCGAGCGACCTACAATGAGCAGTTCTTC	CASSREDRGRATYNEQFF
-	TRBV9	TRBJ2-1	-	TGTGCCAGCAGCGTAGAGGGTCTGGTGAGCGGTGAGCAGTTCTTC	CASSVEGLVSGEQFF
-	TRBV7-2	TRBJ2-7	TRBD1	TGTGCCAGCAGCTTCGACAGGGCCACCTACGAGCAGTACTTC	CASSFDRATYEQYF
-	TRBV28	TRBJ2-7	TRBD2	TGTGCCAGCAGTTTTACTAGCGGACCCTCCTACGAGCAGTACTTC	CASSFTSGPSYEQYF
once	TRBV18	TRBJ2-7	TRBD1	TGTGCCAGCTCACAAAATGACAGGGGCTCCTACGAGCAGTACTTC	CASSQNDRGSYEQYF
-	TRBV9	TRBJ2-7	-	TGTGCCAGCAGCCCGAGAGGGATGGGACAAGACTACGAGCAGTACTTC	CASSPRGMGQDYEQYF
-	TRBV28	TRBJ2-1	TRBD2	TGTGCCAGCGGAAGGGGAGCGGGGGGCAACAATGAGCAGTTCTTC	CASGRGAGGNNEQFF
-	TRBV7-9	TRBJ1-2	-	TGTGCCAGCAGCTTAGCGTCTGGGGCAGGGGCCGCGGGCTACACCTTC	CASSLASGAGAAGYTF
-	TRBV7-2	TRBJ2-3	TRBD2	TGTGCCAGCAGCTCCCCGCTGAACTTTGCGGGGGGGGGCACAGACACGCAGTATTTT	CASSSPLNFAGGGTDTQYF
-	TRBV7-8	TRBJ2-1	-	TGTGCCAGCAGCGCCATCCCGGGAAACTACAATGAGCAGTTCTTC	CASSAIPGNYNEQFF
-	TRBV10-3	TRBJ1-1	-	TGTGCCATCAGTGAGGGGCCACGAGGGGCGGAAGCTTTCTTT	CAISEGPRGAEAFF
-	TRBV20-1	TRBJ1-6	-	TGCAGTGCTAGAGATGGGGGCTCACCCCTCCACTTT	CSARDGGSPLHF
-	TRBV4-3	TRBJ2-7	TRBD1	TGCGCCAGCAGCCAAGCTACGGCAGGGGGCACCTACGAGCAGTACTTC	CASSQATAGGTYEQYF
-	TRBV5-6	TRBJ2-3	-	TGTGCCAGCAGCTTGTTCAGGTCAGATACGCAGTATTTT	CASSLFRSDTQYF
few	TRBV7-6	TRBJ2-7	TRBD2	TGTGCCAGCAGCCGCCGGACTAGCGGGGGGCCACCCTCCTACGAGCAGTACTTC	CASSRRTSGGPPSYEQYF
-	TRBV4-2	TRBJ2-6	-	TGTGCCAGCCTCCAGGGAAAGGGAGTTACTGGGGCCAACGTCCTGACTTTC	CASLQGKGVTGANVLTF
-	TRBV12-3/TRBV12-4	TRBJ2-5	TRBD2	TGTGCCAGCAGATGGACTAGCGTAGCCCAAGAGACCCAGTACTTC	CASRWTSVAQETQYF
-	TRBV3-1	TRBJ2-7	TRBD2	TGTGCCAGCAGCCAAGACGCTAGCGGGGTCTACGAGCAGTACTTC	CASSQDASGVYEQYF
-	TRBV7-2	TRBJ1-5	TRBD1	TGTGCCAGCAGCTTAATGAGGGCAGGGGGCGGTCAGCCCCAGCATTTT	CASSLMRAGGGQPQHF
-	TRBV7-9	TRBJ2-1	TRBD2	TGTGCCAGCAGCTCCGGACTAGCGGGGTGGAATGAGCAGTTCTTC	CASSSGLAGWNEQFF
few	TRBV4-1	TRBJ2-1	-	TGCGCCAGCAGCCCCCGGGACACCGGAGAGCAGTTCTTC	CASSPRDTGEQFF